Below, 21 T cell receptor beta chains from the same sample are listed, as sequenced in a study of metastatic and nonmetastatic thyroid tumors. Via MiXCR, TCRdb re-called the PCR reads. The sample comprises 53,000 or so clones, 20% of which are singletons, and about 4% rests with the top ten. Thyroid surgery took place with no prior treatment in any patient. Sequenced material: blood. Source of these receptors: a female donor with papillary thyroid cancer or a benign thyroid nodule (not recorded which). Some clones in this sample may be carry-over from other donors' samples.

This clone was seen at least ten times. The chain is built from TRBV7-3 and TRBJ2-3; 8 bases agree with TRBD2. CDR1 is SGHTA, CDR2 FQGTGA, per germline. V lost 5 bases, J lost 5 bases, and 9 bases stayed unmatched. The CDR3 is 15 residues long. The CDR3 coding sequence is TGTGCCAGCAGCCGAGGAGCGGGAGACTTAGATACGCAGTATTTT. Protein: CASSRGAGDLDTQYF. Complete variable domain (other parts from reference TRBV7-3 and TRBJ2-3): GAGVSQTPSNKVTEKGKYVELRCDPISGHTALYWYRQSLGQGPEFLIYFQGTGAADDSGLPNDRFFAVRPEGSVSTLKIQRTERGDSAVYLCASSRGAGDLDTQYFGPGTRLTVL.

This clone showed up many times. The chain combines TRBV12-3 or TRBV12-4 with TRBJ2-7; TRBD2 matches 9 bases. The CDR3 spans 15 residues. J was trimmed by 7 bases and V by 6 bases; bases with no gene match: 13. CDR3 sequence reads: CASSRSGSKSGEQYF. For the CDR3, the DNA is TGTGCCAGCAGCCGTAGCGGGAGTAAATCGGGTGAGCAGTACTTC.

A remark on this clone: The germline gene is not matched at one end of the junction; a read error may be the cause. The genes are TRBV4-1 and TRBJ2-4; D remains unclear. This CDR3 comprises 15 residues. Germline values: CDR1 MGHRA, CDR2 YSYEKL. The CDR3 nucleotides are TGCGCCATCAGCCCCCCCTTCTGGACGTTACGTGTTCAGTACTTC. This translates into CAISPPFWTLRVQYF.

This clone was counted at least ten times. The chain recombines TRBV5-4 with TRBJ2-2; D is possibly TRBD2 (5 bases). The CDR3 runs 13 residues. The V gene lost 1 base and the J gene lost 7 bases, with 8 bases spanning the gap. CDR1 and CDR2 (germline): SGHNT, YYREEE (reference sequence). The CDR3 here is CASSLSGSGELFF. The CDR3, as DNA: TGTGCCAGCAGCTTGAGCGGAAGCGGGGAGCTGTTTTTT.

This clone came up many times. The chain has TRBV6-2 or TRBV6-3 and TRBJ1-3; D is unresolved. Germline V CDR1 and CDR2: MNHEY, SVGEGT. Trimming pared 2 bases from V and 4 bases from J, leaving 12 bases between. The length of the CDR3 is 15 residues. CDR3 sequence (DNA): TGTGCCAGCAGTTACGTCCACAACGTGGGAAACACCATATATTTT. Translated, it gives CASSYVHNVGNTIYF.

In its sample, this clone was seen many times. The rearrangement joins TRBV6-1 to TRBJ2-3, with D unresolved. Germline CDR1 MNHNS, CDR2 SASEGT. Deletions cut 3 bases from V and 1 base from J, with 8 bases between. The CDR3 is made up of 14 amino acids. CDR3 bases: TGTGCCAGCAGTGATTATGCTGGCACAGATACGCAGTATTTT. This translates into CASSDYAGTDTQYF.

This clone came up many times. This sequence joins TRBV4-2 and TRBJ1-1; TRBD1 matches at 10 bases. This CDR3 spans 17 amino acids. Germline V lookup: CDR1 LGHNA, CDR2 YNFKEQ. Trimming removed 0 bases from V and 3 bases from J; junction bases left unmatched: 7. CDR3 in DNA: TGTGCCAGCAGCCAAGATATCAGGACAGGGGGAGACACTGAAGCTTTCTTT. Translating gives CASSQDIRTGGDTEAFF.

This clone was recorded at least ten times. CDR3 loop: CASSQSSNQPQHF. Written as DNA, the CDR3 is TGTGCCAGCAGCCAGAGTAGCAATCAGCCCCAGCATTTT. The V and J genes are TRBV2 and TRBJ1-5, with unresolved D. The CDR3 consists of 13 residues. The germline V gene has CDR1 SNHLY and CDR2 FYNNEI. V dropped 6 bases and J dropped 0 bases, with 6 bases sitting between them.

As concerns this clone: Because it lacks the conserved phenylalanine or tryptophan at the end, this CDR3 is likely a read error. The V and J genes are TRBV6-1 and TRBJ2-7, with 8 bases lining up with TRBD2. Germline assignment: CDR1 MNHNS and CDR2 SASEGT. CDR3 length: 17 amino acids. The CDR3: CTSSARREAFRIYEQYL. Written as DNA, the CDR3 is TGTACCAGCAGTGCCCGGCGGGAGGCTTTTAGGATCTACGAGCAGTACCTC.

V usage is TRBV6-1 and J usage is TRBJ2-5; no definite D call. Germline V gene sequence: CDR1 MNHNS, CDR2 SASEGT. The V and J ends lost 7 bases and 5 bases respectively, with 14 bases between them. This CDR3 contains 13 residues. CDR3 residues: CASIMPMGETQYF. Here the CDR3 DNA reads TGTGCCAGCATAATGCCTATGGGGGAGACCCAGTACTTC.

The chain links TRBV20-1 to TRBJ2-3; D not resolved. Trimming left V 0 bases short and J 2 bases short, with 27 bases between. The CDR3 loop spans 20 amino acids. Germline-derived CDR1 and CDR2 are DFQATT and SNEGSKA (reference sequence). In nucleotides, the CDR3 is TGCAGTGCTAGAGATCTCCAACCCCGCCCCGGTGGGCTATCCACAGATACGCAGTATTTT. Amino acids: CSARDLQPRPGGLSTDTQYF.

At least ten counts were recorded for this clone. The rearrangement uses TRBV19 and TRBJ2-7; 12 bases align to TRBD2. Germline-derived CDR1 and CDR2 are LNHDA and SQIVND (reference sequence). The CDR3 totals 14 residues. J gave up 3 bases and V 7 bases, and 4 bases lay outside the gene matches. The CDR3, as DNA: TGTGCCAGTACGACTAGCGGGAGTAGCTACGAGCAGTACTTC. The encoded protein is CASTTSGSSYEQYF.

This chain uses TRBV3-1 with TRBJ2-7, with 12 nucleotides matching TRBD2. CDR3 length equals 16 residues. The J segment lost 7 bases and the V segment lost 1 base, leaving 8 bases of the junction unmatched. CDR1 and CDR2 (germline): LGHDT, YNNKEL (reference sequence). Written as DNA, the CDR3 is TGTGCCAGCAGCCAAGGGGCAACTAGCGGGGGGTATGAGCAGTACTTC. Its protein product is CASSQGATSGGYEQYF.

A note on this clone: A single base separates this from a much larger clone, so it may be a read error. The same CDR3 can be traced to other DNA sequences in this sample. This rearrangement joins TRBV28 to TRBJ2-5; D tentatively fits TRBD1 or TRBD2 (6 bases each). Germline CDR1 is MDHEN and CDR2 is SYDVKM. The CDR3 totals 16 residues. CDR3 DNA: TGTGCTAGCATTCCCCCGCCGGGGGCTCCTCGGGAGACCCAGTACTTC. This codes for CASIPPPGAPRETQYF.

This chain connects TRBV28 to TRBJ2-2; D possibly corresponds to TRBD2 (5 bases). Germline CDR1 reads MDHEN; CDR2 reads SYDVKM. The V end was cut by 2 bases, the J end by 3 bases, with 19 bases between. The length of the CDR3 is 18 residues. CDR3 DNA: TGTGCCAGCAGTTTAGAAAGGGCGCGGGCTCGGGACACCGGGGAGCTGTTTTTT. This sequence encodes CASSLERARARDTGELFF.

The rearrangement links TRBV27 to TRBJ2-7; 7 bases match TRBD1. Germline V gives CDR1 MNHEY, CDR2 SMNVEV (reference sequence). This CDR3 comprises 16 residues. V was clipped by 5 bases and J by 5 bases; unmatched bases: 15. The CDR3: CASSQTGPASLHEQYF. The CDR3 nucleotides are TGTGCCAGCAGTCAGACAGGGCCCGCTAGTTTGCACGAGCAGTACTTC.

This clone was found many times. The sample carries other DNA sequences with the same CDR3. The V and J genes are TRBV2 and TRBJ2-5; 11 bases fit TRBD1. The J segment lost 5 bases and the V segment lost 11 bases, leaving 7 bases of the junction unmatched. The germline V gene encodes CDR1 SNHLY and CDR2 FYNNEI. This CDR3 has 13 residues. The CDR3, as DNA: TGTGCCGGATCGGGACAGGGGGTCGAGACCCAGTACTTC. It yields the protein CAGSGQGVETQYF.

This clone was picked up many times. The CDR3 region has the DNA TGTGCCAGCAGACGGACCGGATCCAATCAGCCCCAGCATTTT. Translating it yields CASRRTGSNQPQHF. The J gene is TRBJ1-5, the V gene TRBV6-1; D remains unclear. The CDR3 spans 14 residues. Germline V lookup: CDR1 MNHNS, CDR2 SASEGT. The ends were cut back, 6 bases at V and 3 bases at J, with 12 bases in the middle.

This clone came up many times. This chain uses TRBV3-1 with TRBJ2-7, with D possibly TRBD2 on 6 matching bases. Deletions cut 2 bases from V and 2 bases from J, with 10 bases between. The CDR3 is 14 residues long. Germline CDR1 and CDR2: LGHDT and YNNKEL (reference sequence). CDR3 amino acids: CASSQRRDPYEQYF. In DNA, the CDR3 is TGTGCCAGCAGCCAACGGCGGGACCCCTACGAGCAGTACTTC.

This chain connects TRBV14 to TRBJ2-3, with 7 bases fitting TRBD2. Germline CDR1 and CDR2: SGHDN and FVKESK. The V and J ends lost 1 base and 0 bases, in that order; junction bases with no gene match: 16. This CDR3 is 20 amino acids long. The CDR3 is CASSQGFDFGRTSSTDTQYF. CDR3 nucleotide sequence: TGTGCCAGCAGCCAAGGATTTGATTTCGGGAGGACTTCTAGCACAGATACGCAGTATTTT.

This clone was found many times. The V and J genes are TRBV29-1 and TRBJ2-7; TRBD1 matches at 7 bases. The CDR3 has 13 residues. From germline, CDR1 is SQVTM and CDR2 ANQGSEA. V trimming: 7 bases; J trimming: 4 bases; junction bases outside the gene matches: 10. The CDR3, as DNA: TGCAGCGCTTCCGGACAGGCGAAATACGAGCAGTACTTC. Its protein is CSASGQAKYEQYF.